Below, 26 T cell receptor beta chains from the same sample are listed, as sequenced in a study of T cells after somatic rescue of genetic block. Produced via immunoSEQ multiplex PCR; TCRdb's table is partial and in-frame only. The table includes approximately 58,000 clones, roughly 96% detected once. The sample comprised peripheral blood mononuclear cells (PBMCs). The receptors were gathered from a child under two years old.

V gene TRBV21-1 combines with J gene TRBJ2-3; the table's D call, TRBD2, has no DNA check behind it. TRBV21-1 corresponds to a pseudogene. The CDR3 has 16 residues. CDR3 in amino acids: CASSKPYPGGTDTQYF. The DNA for the CDR3 is TGTGCCAGCAGCAAACCATACCCGGGGGGCACAGATACGCAGTATTTT.

This clone has just one count. V is TRBV4-2 and J is TRBJ1-5, with D possibly matching TRBD1 (6 bases). The CDR3 extends over 15 amino acids. Trimming stripped 0 bases from V and 5 bases from J, with 11 bases between. The germline V gene has CDR1 LGHNA and CDR2 YNFKEQ. CDR3 region: CASSQDRGGDQPQHF. DNA for the CDR3: TGTGCCAGCAGCCAAGATAGGGGGGGGGATCAGCCCCAGCATTTT.

This rearrangement joins TRBV13 to TRBJ2-2, with a possible D match to TRBD2 (5 bases). V lost 1 base and J lost 2, with 11 bases in between. The CDR3 is 16 amino acids. The germline CDR1 and CDR2 sequences are PRHDT and FYEKMQ (reference sequence). The DNA for the CDR3 is TGTGCCAGCAGCTTAGCCGACTACTTCAACACCGGGGAGCTGTTTTTT. It yields the protein CASSLADYFNTGELFF.

The V call is TRBV18, the J call TRBJ2-1, with D possibly matching TRBD1 (6 bases). Deletions cut 2 bases from V and 0 bases from J, with 11 bases between. CDR1 KGHSH and CDR2 LQKENI come from the germline V gene. CDR3 length: 16 amino acids. CDR3 DNA sequence: TGTGCCAGCTCACCAATCGGGACAACCTCCTACAATGAGCAGTTCTTC. It specifies CASSPIGTTSYNEQFF.

The V call is TRBV7-9, the J call TRBJ1-5; possibly TRBD1 for D (5 bases). The CDR3 length is 14 residues. V was clipped by 0 bases and J by 2 bases, with 5 bases between them. Germline assignment: CDR1 SEHNR and CDR2 FQNEAQ (reference sequence). CDR3 sequence reads: CASSLAGGNQPQHF. The CDR3, as DNA: TGTGCCAGCAGCTTAGCAGGGGGCAATCAGCCCCAGCATTTT.

The chain is built from TRBV15 and TRBJ1-1, with D maybe TRBD1 (6 bases). The V gene's germline CDR1 is LNHNV and CDR2 YYDKDF (reference sequence). CDR3 length: 15 amino acids. Trimming took 0 bases from V and 5 from J, leaving 13 bases between them. In DNA form, the CDR3 reads TGTGCCACCAGCAGAGATTCACAGGGAAGGACTGAAGCTTTCTTT. This encodes CATSRDSQGRTEAFF.

Only one count was recorded for this clone. The chain joins TRBV5-1 to TRBJ2-5; 7 positions agree with TRBD2. The germline gives CDR1 SGHRS, CDR2 YFSETQ. This CDR3 is built from 13 residues. V lost 2 bases and J lost 5; bases outside the gene matches: 3. The CDR3 DNA reads TGCGCCAGCAGCTTACGGGGGGTGGAGACCCAGTACTTC. Translated, it gives CASSLRGVETQYF.

This clone occurred once. Additional DNA sequences in this sample encode the identical CDR3. The chain carries TRBV2 and TRBJ2-7; tentatively, D is TRBD2 (5 bases). This CDR3 has 12 amino acids. The germline V gene has CDR1 SNHLY and CDR2 FYNNEI. Trimming stripped 8 bases from V and 0 bases from J, with 8 bases between. The CDR3 bases are TGTGCCAGCTCCCGGGACTCCTACGAGCAGTACTTC. Translating it yields CASSRDSYEQYF.

The chain couples TRBV6-5 to TRBJ2-2; maybe TRBD2 (6 bases). Trimming left V 2 bases short and J 6 bases short, with 13 bases between. The CDR3 extends over 15 amino acids. The germline gives CDR1 MNHEY, CDR2 SVGAGI. The CDR3 region has the DNA TGTGCCAGCAGTTACGCAGGGTGGGAGGCCGGGGAGCTGTTTTTT. This codes for CASSYAGWEAGELFF.

This chain uses TRBV7-2 with TRBJ2-7; 11 bases line up with TRBD1. The CDR3 covers 14 residues. Germline V gene sequence: CDR1 SGHTA, CDR2 FQGNSA. The V segment lost 1 base and the J segment 6 bases; nucleotides outside the gene matches: 2. In DNA, the CDR3 is TGTGCCAGCAGCTTAGGGACAGGGGGCCTCGAGCAGTACTTC. Its protein is CASSLGTGGLEQYF.

This rearrangement joins TRBV5-4 to TRBJ2-5; D is undetermined. Germline V gene data show CDR1 as SGHNT and CDR2 as YYREEE (reference sequence). Trimming stripped 7 bases from V and 5 bases from J, with 9 bases between. The CDR3 totals 11 residues. CDR3 nucleotides: TGTGCCAGCCTAGAAGGGGAGACCCAGTACTTC. Translating it yields CASLEGETQYF.

CDR3 DNA sequence: TGTGCCAGCCGGGGGGCGGCGGCAGGCCAAGAGACCCAGTACTTC. This translates into CASRGAAAGQETQYF. The chain links TRBV28 to TRBJ2-5; tentative D call: TRBD2 (7 bases). Germline lookup yields CDR1 MDHEN and CDR2 SYDVKM. Trimming removed 8 bases from V and 1 base from J, with 17 bases in between. The CDR3 loop spans 15 amino acids. The variable domain in full, with the rest retrieved from reference TRBV28 and TRBJ2-5, is DVKVTQSSRYLVKRTGEKVFLECVQDMDHENMFWYRQDPGLGLRLIYFSYDVKMKEKGDIPEGYSVSREKKERFSLILESASTNQTSMYLCASRGAAAGQETQYFGPGTRLLVL.

The rearrangement uses TRBV27 and TRBJ2-3; no firm D call. V was shortened by 5 bases and J by 0 bases, with 9 bases between the two germline ends. Germline V CDR1 and CDR2: MNHEY, SMNVEV (reference sequence). CDR3 size: 14 residues. Here the CDR3 reads CASSPRTSTDTQYF. CDR3 bases: TGTGCCAGCAGTCCTCGCACTAGCACAGATACGCAGTATTTT.

The rearrangement joins TRBV28 to TRBJ1-4, with 9 bases identical to TRBD1. CDR1 is MDHEN, CDR2 SYDVKM, per germline. The trim removed 5 bases at V and 10 bases at J, leaving 5 bases unmatched. The CDR3 loop spans 13 amino acids. DNA of the CDR3: TGTGCCAGCAGTCCGGGACAGGGCGGAAAACTGTTTTTT. Translation: CASSPGQGGKLFF. Full variable domain (rest looked up from reference TRBV28 and TRBJ1-4): DVKVTQSSRYLVKRTGEKVFLECVQDMDHENMFWYRQDPGLGLRLIYFSYDVKMKEKGDIPEGYSVSREKKERFSLILESASTNQTSMYLCASSPGQGGKLFFGSGTQLSVL.

The rearrangement links TRBV20-1 to TRBJ1-2, with D hard to call. This CDR3 is 10 amino acids long. Trimming removed 6 bases from V and 8 bases from J, with 10 bases in between. Per germline, CDR1 DFQATT and CDR2 SNEGSKA (reference sequence). The CDR3 DNA sequence: TGCAGTGCCCCTAGAAGGGGCTACACCTTC. This gives the protein CSAPRRGYTF.

The table lists this clone with a count of one. The chain joins TRBV5-6 to TRBJ2-2; D unclear. Trimming left V 0 bases short and J 1 base short, with 4 bases between. This CDR3 is built from 14 residues. Germline V CDR1 and CDR2: SGHDT, YYEEEE. The CDR3 DNA reads as TGTGCCAGCAGCTTGGCAGGGAACACCGGGGAGCTGTTTTTT. This codes for CASSLAGNTGELFF.

The chain carries TRBV4-2 and TRBJ2-7; D is possibly TRBD2 (5 bases). V lost 1 base and J lost 2, with 9 bases in between. The germline V gene encodes CDR1 LGHNA and CDR2 YNFKEQ. The CDR3 consists of 14 residues. CDR3 nucleotides: TGTGCCAGCAGCCAAGCAGCGGAGCCCTACGAGCAGTACTTC. The encoded protein is CASSQAAEPYEQYF.

The V gene is TRBV6-1, the J gene TRBJ2-3; no firm D call. Germline V gene data show CDR1 as MNHNS and CDR2 as SASEGT. The CDR3 has 15 residues. V was trimmed by 6 bases and J by 0 bases, leaving 13 bases between them. CDR3 sequence reads: CASRNLGGSTDTQYF. CDR3 in DNA: TGTGCCAGCAGGAACCTCGGTGGTAGCACAGATACGCAGTATTTT.

V and J are TRBV4-3 and TRBJ2-3; D is possibly TRBD1 (5 bases). Trimming removed 1 base at V and 1 base at J, with 15 bases between. The V gene's germline CDR1 is LGHNA and CDR2 YSLEER. This CDR3 has 17 amino acids. DNA for the CDR3: TGCGCCAGCAGCCAAGGACCGCAGGGAACGGGCACAGATACGCAGTATTTT. Amino acids: CASSQGPQGTGTDTQYF.

This clone was found once. The V call is TRBV19, the J call TRBJ1-5; no clear D. The V gene lost 6 bases and the J gene lost 1 base, with 7 bases spanning the gap. This CDR3 comprises 13 residues. Germline V gene data show CDR1 as LNHDA and CDR2 as SQIVND (reference sequence). CDR3 region: CASRSGSNQPQHF. CDR3 sequence (DNA): TGTGCCAGTAGAAGTGGGAGCAATCAGCCCCAGCATTTT.

The CDR3: CASSLTRETQYF. The CDR3 nucleotides are TGTGCCAGCAGTTTAACGAGAGAGACCCAGTACTTC. The chain carries TRBV28 and TRBJ2-5; no clear D. CDR1 and CDR2 from the germline V gene are MDHEN and SYDVKM. The germline V and J ends were trimmed by 2 bases and 4 bases, with 5 bases remaining between them. This CDR3 is built from 12 residues.

The CDR3 sequence is CASTTGPFYNEQFF. DNA of the CDR3: TGTGCCAGCACCACGGGACCCTTCTACAATGAGCAGTTCTTC. The genes are TRBV28 and TRBJ2-1; perhaps D is TRBD1 or TRBD2 (5 bases each). Trimming pared 7 bases from V and 3 bases from J, leaving 13 bases between. The CDR3 consists of 14 residues. Germline values: CDR1 MDHEN, CDR2 SYDVKM.

The chain has TRBV6-1 and TRBJ2-5, with D unclear. The germline V gene has CDR1 MNHNS and CDR2 SASEGT. This CDR3 is built from 13 residues. Trimming removed 2 bases at V and 2 bases at J, with 6 bases between. In DNA form, the CDR3 reads TGTGCCAGCAGTGAACAGCAACAAGAGACCCAGTACTTC. It translates to CASSEQQQETQYF.

The rearrangement joins TRBV7-2 to TRBJ1-1; unclear D gene. V was cut by 5 bases and J by 5 bases, with 18 bases left in between. The CDR3 has 15 residues. CDR1 is SGHTA and CDR2 is FQGNSA in the germline V gene. CDR3 region: CASSTQPGPGTEAFF. DNA for the CDR3: TGTGCCAGCAGCACACAACCGGGCCCCGGGACTGAAGCTTTCTTT.

CDR3 DNA sequence: TGTGCCAGCAGCAAAACGCCGGCAGGGACAGGATTTGTCGGGGAGCTGTTTTTT. Translation: CASSKTPAGTGFVGELFF. The V call is TRBV21-1, the J call TRBJ2-2; the table's D call, TRBD1, has no DNA check behind it. TRBV21-1 is labeled a pseudogene. The CDR3 loop spans 18 amino acids.

The CDR3 region is CASSLDRETQYF. The CDR3 DNA is TGTGCCAGCAGCTTAGACAGGGAGACCCAGTACTTC. V is TRBV11-2 and J is TRBJ2-5; D remains ambiguous. The CDR3 runs 12 residues. CDR1 and CDR2 from the germline V gene are SGHAT and FQNNGV. V lost 0 bases and J 5 bases, leaving 4 bases between the germline ends.